This T cell receptor beta chain was sequenced for a study of T-cell reconstitution after alpha-beta-depleted transplantation in children. Preparation of the TCRbeta library involved a method that used unique molecular identifiers. TCRdb reanalysed the PCR reads using MiXCR and keeps one entry per CDR3 protein. The sample carries roughly 610,000 distinct CDR3 sequences, 10% to 13% recorded once. Trimming shortened V by 6 bases and J by 8 bases, and 16 bases separated the two germline ends. CDR3 length: 12 residues. From germline, CDR1 is DFQATT and CDR2 SNEGSKA (reference sequence). The sample here was PBMCs from the stem cell graft donor, taken from the stem cell graft. The chain combines TRBV20-1 with TRBJ1-2, with D tentatively TRBD1 (6 bases). The origin of this receptor is a human donor who donated a stem cell graft to a child with acute myeloid leukemia. The CDR3 DNA reads as TGCAGTGCGGACACAGGGCCCCCGGGCTACACCTTC. It is translated as CSADTGPPGYTF.